This entry is about one TCR beta chain. The data belong to a study of long-term antiretroviral therapy in people with HIV. Samples were assayed with immunoSEQ v3.0 at survey level. Measured with immunoSEQ multiplex PCR; TCRdb has only the in-frame clones, and not every one. The sample has about 24,000 clones; 81% are singletons. Trimming pared 4 bases from V and 4 bases from J, leaving 24 bases between. The CDR3 sequence is 17 residues long. Germline V gives CDR1 SGHDT, CDR2 YYEEEE. This sample comprised unsorted PBMCs, obtained at the start of antiretroviral therapy, before treatment. The receptor was derived from a woman aged 18-29 years with HIV. V and J are TRBV5-6 and TRBJ2-7; a weak D match, TRBD1 (6 bases). CDR3 nucleotides: TGTGCCAGCAGCAATTCATTCAATAGGGGGTCTGGGTACGAGCAGTACTTC. As protein: CASSNSFNRGSGYEQYF.